The 5 T cell receptor beta chains below were found in one sample sequenced in a study of blood T cell repertoires in COVID-19. Repertoires were generated with immunoSEQ multiplex PCR, while TCRdb's copy carries only in-frame clones and drops some. The table records some 100,000 clones, approximately 89% of them present only once. Sequenced material: peripheral blood. These receptors were obtained from a woman aged 25-40 years with acute or convalescent COVID-19.

In this sample, this clone turned up a few times. The V gene is TRBV19, the J gene TRBJ1-4; 7 nucleotides agree with TRBD1. After removal of 7 bases from V and 5 bases from J, the junction contained 7 bases not matched to a gene. Germline-derived CDR1 and CDR2 are LNHDA and SQIVND (reference sequence). The CDR3 totals 14 residues. The CDR3 is CASKGADFNEKLFF. The CDR3 bases are TGTGCCAGTAAGGGGGCAGATTTCAATGAAAAACTGTTTTTT. Full variable domain (rest looked up from reference TRBV19 and TRBJ1-4): DGGITQSPKYLFRKEGQNVTLSCEQNLNHDAMYWYRQDPGQGLRLIYYSQIVNDFQKGDIAEGYSVSREKKESFPLTVTSAQKNPTAFYLCASKGADFNEKLFFGSGTQLSVL.

The rearrangement joins TRBV5-1 to TRBJ2-1; no firm D call. The CDR3 has 16 amino acids. Trimming left V 4 bases short and J 2 bases short, with 16 bases between. Germline V gene sequence: CDR1 SGHRS, CDR2 YFSETQ. The CDR3 region is CASSPSDLLAYNEQFF. CDR3 nucleotides: TGCGCCAGCAGCCCTAGTGACCTTCTAGCCTACAATGAGCAGTTCTTC.

This chain joins TRBV7-6 and TRBJ1-1, with D possibly matching TRBD1 (5 bases). The CDR3 consists of 10 residues. CDR1 is SGHVS and CDR2 is FNYEAQ in the germline V gene. V was pared by 8 bases and J by 7 bases, with 8 bases between. In DNA, the CDR3 is TGTGCCAGCGGACAACTTGAAGCTTTCTTT. It yields the protein CASGQLEAFF. The full variable domain, in which reference TRBV7-6 and TRBJ1-1 provide the parts outside the CDR3, is GAGVSQSPRYKVTKRGQDVALRCDPISGHVSLYWYRQALGQGPEFLTYFNYEAQQDKSGLPNDRFSAERPEGSISTLTIQRTEQRDSAMYRCASGQLEAFFGQGTRLTVV.

The chain is built from TRBV7-8 and TRBJ2-7; no reliable D call. V was shortened by 1 base and J by 1 base, with 8 bases between the two germline ends. CDR1 is SGHVS and CDR2 is FQNEAQ in the germline V gene. The CDR3 has 14 residues. DNA for the CDR3: TGTGCCAGCAGCTTAGGGTACAGATCCTACGAGCAGTACTTC. Protein sequence: CASSLGYRSYEQYF.

The CDR3 here is CASSYFHGGELFF. For the CDR3, the DNA is TGTGCCAGCAGTTACTTCCACGGGGGGGAGCTGTTTTTT. The chain uses TRBV6-6 and TRBJ2-2; D uncertain. V was clipped by 1 base and J by 8 bases, with 8 bases between them. Germline V gives CDR1 MNHNY, CDR2 SVGAGI (reference sequence). The CDR3 is 13 residues long.